These 30 T cell receptor beta chains came from one sample sequenced in a study of naive and memory T cell subsets. Study results and limitations: A few larger clonotypes appeared in naive repertoires, especially CD8, possibly memory cells re-expressing CD45RA.

Both TRBC1 and TRBC2 were covered by a beta constant-region primer of two equimolar oligonucleotides. The ligated cDNA underwent four PCR rounds using SP2 and nested alpha and beta constant-region primers. MiXCR, applied by TCRdb to the UMI-ligation and nested PCR reads, yields one record per CDR3 protein. The top ten clones hold roughly 0.1% of a sample with about 150,000 distinct CDR3 sequences, roughly 22% of them seen once. For these TCRs, the target antigens are not known. Specimen: naive CD4+ T cells from blood. These receptors came from a human donor in good health.

The J gene is TRBJ2-1, the V gene TRBV28, with 7 bases that match TRBD1. The V gene's germline CDR1 is MDHEN and CDR2 SYDVKM. J lost 2 bases, V lost 8 bases, and 9 bases had no gene match. The length of the CDR3 is 15 residues. The CDR3 nucleotides read TGTGCCAGCGCCACGTGGCAGGGGGCCTACAATGAGCAGTTCTTC. It is translated as CASATWQGAYNEQFF.

The DNA for the CDR3 is TGTGCCAGCAGTTGGAAACAGTACACTGAAGCTTTCTTT. This gives the protein CASSWKQYTEAFF. The J gene is TRBJ1-1, the V gene TRBV25-1; no firm D call. The CDR3 covers 13 residues. Per germline, CDR1 MGHDK and CDR2 SYGVNS. V lost 5 bases and J 3 bases, leaving 10 bases between the germline ends. Full variable domain (missing parts from reference TRBV25-1 and TRBJ1-1): EADIYQTPRYLVIGTGKKITLECSQTMGHDKMYWYQQDPGMELHLIHYSYGVNSTEKGDLSSESTVSRIRTEHFPLTLESARPSHTSQYLCASSWKQYTEAFFGQGTRLTVV.

The chain employs TRBV28 and TRBJ1-5, with D hard to call. The CDR3 length is 14 residues. Germline CDR1 and CDR2: MDHEN and SYDVKM. Trimming stripped 1 base from V and 6 bases from J, with 10 bases between. CDR3 region: CASSLSGNGQPQHF. The CDR3 region has the DNA TGTGCCAGCAGTTTATCAGGAAACGGTCAGCCCCAGCATTTT.

The chain combines TRBV20-1 with TRBJ2-7; TRBD2 aligns across 8 bases. This CDR3 comprises 16 residues. The J segment lost 2 bases and the V segment lost 3 bases, leaving 12 bases of the junction unmatched. Germline assignment: CDR1 DFQATT and CDR2 SNEGSKA (reference sequence). DNA of the CDR3: TGCAGTGCTAGGGGGACCGGGACTAGAACAACCTACGAGCAGTACTTC. Translating it yields CSARGTGTRTTYEQYF.

This clonotype was detected only a few times. V usage is TRBV20-1 and J usage is TRBJ1-5; D is ambiguous. Germline V lookup: CDR1 DFQATT, CDR2 SNEGSKA (reference sequence). The CDR3 runs 14 residues. V lost 6 bases and J lost 0, with 12 bases in between. CDR3 coding DNA: TGCAGTGCCCCCGGGCGGCCTAGCAATCAGCCCCAGCATTTT. It yields the protein CSAPGRPSNQPQHF.

This clonotype was seen a few times. This rearrangement joins TRBV6-6 to TRBJ2-2; D is undetermined. V was trimmed by 5 bases and J by 6 bases, leaving 10 bases between them. The V gene's germline CDR1 is MNHNY and CDR2 SVGAGI (reference sequence). This CDR3 contains 13 residues. The CDR3: CASSITSPGELFF. DNA of the CDR3: TGTGCCAGCAGTATAACCTCGCCCGGGGAGCTGTTTTTT.

This rearrangement joins TRBV6-6 to TRBJ2-7, with D maybe TRBD1 (5 bases). This CDR3 contains 14 residues. With 0 bases removed from V and 5 bases from J, the gap between germline ends came to 11 bases. CDR1 and CDR2 (germline): MNHNY, SVGAGI (reference sequence). Here the CDR3 reads CASSYSRARDEQYF. The CDR3, as DNA: TGTGCCAGCAGTTACTCAAGGGCCAGGGACGAGCAGTACTTC.

This clonotype has ten or more counts. The chain combines TRBV16 with TRBJ2-1; TRBD2 matches 10 bases. The CDR3 sequence is 18 residues long. From germline, CDR1 is KGHSY and CDR2 FQNENV. Trimming at V came to 1 base and at J to 5 bases, leaving 11 bases not matched to a gene. CDR3 sequence: CASSQLGGLAGAHNEQFF. The CDR3 bases are TGTGCCAGCAGCCAATTGGGAGGGCTAGCGGGAGCCCACAATGAGCAGTTCTTC.

The chain combines TRBV5-1 with TRBJ2-1, with D maybe TRBD2 (5 bases). The length of the CDR3 is 11 residues. Germline CDR1 reads SGHRS; CDR2 reads YFSETQ. Trimming left V 0 bases short and J 14 bases short, with 9 bases between. The CDR3 sequence is CASSLGGSEFF. For the CDR3, the DNA is TGCGCCAGCAGCTTGGGAGGGAGTGAGTTCTTC.

This clonotype was seen more than once but under ten times. The V call is TRBV11-2, the J call TRBJ2-7; D is perhaps TRBD1 (6 bases). V was cut by 6 bases and J by 6 bases, with 21 bases left in between. The germline V gene encodes CDR1 SGHAT and CDR2 FQNNGV. The CDR3 is 15 amino acids. The CDR3: CASSQRLALQGEQYF. The CDR3 region has the DNA TGTGCCAGCAGTCAACGCCTAGCCTTACAGGGCGAGCAGTACTTC.

The chain uses TRBV5-1 and TRBJ2-7; the match to TRBD1 covers 7 bases. The germline V gene has CDR1 SGHRS and CDR2 YFSETQ. The V segment lost 5 bases and the J segment 1 base; nucleotides outside the gene matches: 3. CDR3 size: 13 residues. CDR3 sequence (DNA): TGCGCCAGCAGGTTACAGGGGTCCTACGAGCAGTACTTC. Its protein is CASRLQGSYEQYF.

The chain carries TRBV6-6 and TRBJ2-7, with a weak D call TRBD2 (6 bases). Germline values: CDR1 MNHNY, CDR2 SVGAGI (reference sequence). The CDR3 length is 13 residues. V was trimmed by 5 bases and J by 3 bases, leaving 11 bases between them. The CDR3 protein is CASSRDGSYEQYF. CDR3 nucleotides: TGTGCCAGCAGTAGGGACGGGAGCTACGAGCAGTACTTC.

This clonotype was seen only a few times. The chain couples TRBV20-1 to TRBJ2-5; no reliable D call. Trimming took off 5 bases at V and 3 bases at J, with 10 bases between the two ends. Germline values: CDR1 DFQATT, CDR2 SNEGSKA (reference sequence). The CDR3 covers 12 residues. CDR3 coding DNA: TGCAGTGCTCCACTGCTCGAAGAGACCCAGTACTTC. Translation gives CSAPLLEETQYF.

The V gene is TRBV7-9, the J gene TRBJ1-4; 7 nucleotides match TRBD1. Germline V lookup: CDR1 SEHNR, CDR2 FQNEAQ (reference sequence). After removal of 5 bases from V and 5 bases from J, the junction contained 17 bases not matched to a gene. CDR3 length: 18 residues. This CDR3 is CASSLDGSGRGSNEKLFF. In DNA, the CDR3 is TGTGCCAGCAGCCTCGATGGTTCGGGCAGGGGGTCGAATGAAAAACTGTTTTTT.

The rearrangement links TRBV4-2 to TRBJ2-4; D remains unclear. Trimming left V 0 bases short and J 4 bases short, with 10 bases between. Per the germline V gene, CDR1 is LGHNA and CDR2 is YNFKEQ. This CDR3 contains 15 residues. The CDR3 is CASSQDRARKNIQYF. The CDR3 region has the DNA TGTGCCAGCAGCCAAGATCGAGCTAGAAAAAACATTCAGTACTTC.

This clonotype has just a few counts. The chain employs TRBV7-9 and TRBJ2-1; no firm D call. V lost 1 base to trimming and J lost 6 bases, with 10 bases between them. The CDR3 sequence is 14 residues long. CDR1 SEHNR and CDR2 FQNEAQ come from the germline V gene (reference sequence). The CDR3 DNA reads as TGTGCCAGCAGCTTAGACCGAAGCCCCAATGAGCAGTTCTTC. Translated: CASSLDRSPNEQFF.

A few counts support this clonotype. DNA for the CDR3: TGTGCCAGCAATGTCGGATCCTACGAGCAGTACTTC. Amino acids: CASNVGSYEQYF. The gene calls are TRBV28 and TRBJ2-7; D uncertain. CDR3 size: 12 residues. In germline, CDR1 is MDHEN, CDR2 SYDVKM. Trimming took off 7 bases at V and 1 base at J, with 8 bases between the two ends.

This clonotype was recorded a few times. The chain has TRBV29-1 and TRBJ1-1, with 8 positions matching TRBD1. Germline-derived CDR1 and CDR2 are SQVTM and ANQGSEA. This CDR3 comprises 14 residues. V lost 6 bases, J lost 1 base, and 7 bases stayed unmatched. The CDR3 spells CSVVPGQENTEAFF. The CDR3 bases are TGCAGCGTCGTTCCGGGACAGGAGAACACTGAAGCTTTCTTT.

The gene calls are TRBV4-2 and TRBJ2-1; possible D gene TRBD1, 6 bases. The V gene lost 3 bases and the J gene lost 8 bases, with 17 bases spanning the gap. The CDR3 has 15 residues. Germline CDR1 reads LGHNA; CDR2 reads YNFKEQ. The CDR3 reads CASSHLDGDKDEQFF. DNA for the CDR3: TGTGCCAGCAGCCACCTCGACGGGGACAAGGATGAGCAGTTCTTC.

This clonotype showed up just a few times. The junction does not match germline at one end; this may be a read error. The V and J genes are TRBV18 and TRBJ2-7, with a weak D call TRBD2 (5 bases). Germline V CDR1 and CDR2: KGHSH, LQKENI. The CDR3 runs to 15 residues. The CDR3 reads CASSPKGGSSNEQYF. The CDR3 DNA follows: TGTGCCAGCTCTCCCAAAGGAGGCTCCTCCAACGAGCAGTACTTC. Filled out from reference TRBV18 and TRBJ2-7, the complete variable domain reads NAGVMQNPRHLVRRRGQEARLRCSPMKGHSHVYWYRQLPEEGLKFMVYLQKENIIDESGMPKERFSAEFPKEGPSILRIQQVVRGDSAAYFCASSPKGGSSNEQYFGPGTRLTVT.

This clonotype has just one count. The chain is built from TRBV5-5 and TRBJ2-1; D gene uncertain. The length of the CDR3 is 14 residues. V lost 5 bases, J lost 4 bases, and 13 bases lay in between. Per the germline V gene, CDR1 is SGHKS and CDR2 is YYEKEE (reference sequence). This CDR3 reads CASRLMTEYNEQFF. CDR3 DNA sequence: TGTGCCAGCAGATTAATGACTGAGTACAATGAGCAGTTCTTC.

This clonotype turned up a few times. This sequence joins TRBV29-1 and TRBJ2-3, with D maybe TRBD2 (6 bases). The CDR3 has 11 residues. Germline loops: CDR1 SQVTM, CDR2 ANQGSEA. V lost 7 bases to trimming and J lost 2 bases, with 7 bases between them. The CDR3 sequence is CSGGATDTQYF. In DNA form, the CDR3 reads TGCAGCGGCGGGGCCACAGATACGCAGTATTTT.

The chain links TRBV5-1 to TRBJ2-3, with D tentatively TRBD1 (6 bases). V dropped 4 bases and J dropped 0 bases, with 24 bases sitting between them. CDR3 size: 19 residues. Per germline, CDR1 SGHRS and CDR2 YFSETQ. CDR3 sequence: CASSRRPLEQGVSTDTQYF. The DNA of the CDR3 is TGCGCCAGCAGCCGACGTCCTTTGGAACAGGGCGTTAGCACAGATACGCAGTATTTT.

This clonotype was observed a few times. This chain connects TRBV4-1 to TRBJ2-4, with D perhaps given as TRBD1 or TRBD2 (5 bases each). V lost 1 base, J lost 0 bases, and 10 bases lay in between. CDR1 and CDR2 (germline): MGHRA, YSYEKL. This CDR3 is 16 amino acids long. CDR3 sequence: CASSQAGTPAKNIQYF. The CDR3 region has the DNA TGCGCCAGCAGCCAAGCGGGGACGCCAGCCAAAAACATTCAGTACTTC.

V is TRBV5-1 and J is TRBJ2-2, with TRBD1 identical over 8 bases. Trimming cost V 1 base and J 0 bases; bases outside gene matches: 5. CDR1 SGHRS and CDR2 YFSETQ come from the germline V gene. The CDR3 is 17 amino acids. The CDR3 spells CASSLRAGGTNTGELFF. DNA for the CDR3: TGCGCCAGCAGCTTGAGGGCAGGGGGCACGAACACCGGGGAGCTGTTTTTT.

This clonotype was seen more than once but under ten times. This chain connects TRBV6-5 to TRBJ2-7; TRBD2 might be the D (5 bases). The CDR3 loop spans 14 amino acids. V gave up 7 bases and J gave up 2 bases, with 15 bases separating them. Looked up from germline, CDR1 is MNHEY and CDR2 is SVGAGI. The CDR3 reads CASTPPGNPYEQYF. Written as DNA, the CDR3 is TGTGCCAGCACTCCCCCCGGGAATCCCTACGAGCAGTACTTC.

This clonotype appeared a few times. The chain couples TRBV7-9 to TRBJ1-4; D remains ambiguous. Germline-derived CDR1 and CDR2 are SEHNR and FQNEAQ (reference sequence). Trimming removed 5 bases at V and 10 bases at J, with 14 bases between. The CDR3 extends over 13 amino acids. The CDR3 region is CASSDSRVGKLFF. The CDR3 DNA follows: TGTGCCAGCAGCGACTCAAGGGTTGGAAAACTGTTTTTT.

The chain carries TRBV5-6 and TRBJ1-5, with TRBD1 identical over 11 bases. V shed 3 bases, J shed 7 bases, and the junction held 6 bases outside the gene matches. This CDR3 is 15 amino acids long. Germline V lookup: CDR1 SGHDT, CDR2 YYEEEE. The CDR3 region is CASSSGQGAYQPQHF. The CDR3 coding sequence is TGTGCCAGCAGCTCCGGACAGGGGGCATACCAGCCCCAGCATTTT.

J is TRBJ1-2 and V is TRBV7-2, with TRBD1 matching over 7 bases. V was pared by 0 bases and J by 4 bases, with 2 bases of the junction left unmatched. The CDR3 is 14 residues long. Germline CDR1 is SGHTA and CDR2 is FQGNSA. The CDR3 DNA reads TGTGCCAGCAGCTTAGCCGGGACAGTCTATGGCTACACCTTC. It is translated as CASSLAGTVYGYTF.

This clonotype has more than one count but fewer than ten. This chain connects TRBV12-5 to TRBJ2-1; TRBD1 agrees at 11 bases. The germline V gene encodes CDR1 LGHNT and CDR2 FRNRAP. The ends lost 6 bases at V and 6 bases at J; junction bases unmatched: 10. The length of the CDR3 is 16 residues. The CDR3 nucleotides are TGTGCTAGTGGGTTATCCCCCGGGACAGGGGGCAATGAGCAGTTCTTC. Protein: CASGLSPGTGGNEQFF.